The subject of this entry is one T cell receptor beta chain. Sequencing used immunoSEQ multiplex PCR; TCRdb keeps in-frame clones, though not all of them. The profile shows fewer than 250,000 clones, 80% to 90% of them singletons. These data belong to a study of blood T cell repertoires in COVID-19. The V and J ends lost 5 bases and 4 bases, in that order; junction bases with no gene match: 9. CDR3 length equals 15 residues. The germline V gene has CDR1 MDHEN and CDR2 SYDVKM. The rearrangement links TRBV28 to TRBJ1-2, with 8 nucleotides matching TRBD1. The sample consisted of PBMCs or T cells enriched from blood (not recorded which). The source is a woman in her thirties who had been exposed to COVID-19. CDR3 sequence (DNA): TGTGCCAGCAGTCCAAGGACAGGGCCAGCCTATGGCTACACCTTC. The encoded protein is CASSPRTGPAYGYTF.